These 19 T cell receptor beta chains share one sample of origin, sequenced in a study of shared clonotypes between healthy human individuals. The data were produced by immunoSEQ multiplex PCR, yet TCRdb's version contains in-frame clones alone and is incomplete. The data contain 780,000 or so clones, roughly 72% of them singletons. Sequencing was carried out using memory CD4+ T cells sorted from blood. Subset here: CD45RA-negative fraction. These receptors came from a woman in her twenties or thirties in good health.

The chain is built from TRBV5-1 and TRBJ1-1; D gene ambiguous. V lost 4 bases and J 6 bases, leaving 16 bases between the germline ends. CDR1 and CDR2 (germline): SGHRS, YFSETQ. This CDR3 has 14 amino acids. The chain's CDR3 is CASSGAGQTAEAFF. The CDR3 nucleotides read TGCGCCAGCAGCGGAGCGGGCCAGACCGCTGAAGCTTTCTTT.

This clone was found once. The gene calls are TRBV11-1 and TRBJ2-7; 7 bases are a match to TRBD1. This CDR3 comprises 14 residues. V was clipped by 5 bases and J by 3 bases; unmatched bases: 7. Germline CDR1 SGHAT, CDR2 FQDESV (reference sequence). Here the CDR3 reads CASSPARDSYEQYF. CDR3 in DNA: TGTGCCAGCAGCCCGGCCCGGGACAGCTACGAGCAGTACTTC.

This clone came up a few times. V is TRBV7-9 and J is TRBJ2-7; D ambiguous. V lost 5 bases and J 3 bases, leaving 20 bases between the germline ends. Germline V gives CDR1 SEHNR, CDR2 FQNEAQ (reference sequence). The length of the CDR3 is 16 residues. CDR3 sequence (DNA): TGTGCCAGCAGCCCCACTCGCGGCAGGCTTGACTACGAGCAGTACTTC. This sequence encodes CASSPTRGRLDYEQYF. The whole variable domain, remainder taken from reference TRBV7-9 and TRBJ2-7, is DTGVSQNPRHKITKRGQNVTFRCDPISEHNRLYWYRQTLGQGPEFLTYFQNEAQLEKSRLLSDRFSAERPKGSFSTLEIQRTEQGDSAMYLCASSPTRGRLDYEQYFGPGTRLTVT.

CDR3 sequence: CASRADRSSTDTQYF. The CDR3 bases are TGTGCCAGCAGGGCGGACAGGAGCTCCACAGATACGCAGTATTTT. This rearrangement joins TRBV6-5 to TRBJ2-3; 7 bases fit TRBD1. The ends lost 6 bases at V and 2 bases at J; junction bases unmatched: 8. From germline, CDR1 is MNHEY and CDR2 SVGAGI. This CDR3 is 15 amino acids long.

This clone was recorded once. The rearrangement links TRBV5-6 to TRBJ2-5; perhaps TRBD2 as D (6 bases). The CDR3 spans 14 residues. CDR1 and CDR2 (germline): SGHDT, YYEEEE. Trimming took off 2 bases at V and 7 bases at J, with 15 bases between the two ends. The CDR3 DNA reads as TGTGCCAGCAGCTTCGGGGACTCCAGGTTGACCCAGTACTTC. Translating it yields CASSFGDSRLTQYF. Full variable domain (outside the CDR3, taken from reference TRBV5-6 and TRBJ2-5): DAGVTQSPTHLIKTRGQQVTLRCSPKSGHDTVSWYQQALGQGPQFIFQYYEEEERQRGNFPDRFSGHQFPNYSSELNVNALLLGDSALYLCASSFGDSRLTQYFGPGTRLLVL.

This clone was seen a single time. The chain couples TRBV28 to TRBJ2-7; D might be TRBD1 or TRBD2, each matching 5 bases. V was pared by 3 bases and J by 2 bases, with 11 bases between. The germline V gene has CDR1 MDHEN and CDR2 SYDVKM. This CDR3 contains 14 residues. The CDR3 is CASSFHRGAYEQYF. The CDR3 bases are TGTGCCAGCAGTTTCCATCGGGGCGCCTACGAGCAGTACTTC.

The V gene is TRBV6-5, the J gene TRBJ1-2; no clear D. Germline loops: CDR1 MNHEY, CDR2 SVGAGI. This CDR3 has 14 residues. V was shortened by 4 bases and J by 0 bases, with 9 bases between the two germline ends. CDR3 residues: CASSLTVTNYGYTF. CDR3 nucleotides: TGTGCCAGCAGTTTAACGGTCACTAACTATGGCTACACCTTC.

This clone was counted between two and nine times. V usage is TRBV7-6 and J usage is TRBJ2-7; D might be TRBD1 (6 bases). The CDR3 consists of 15 residues. The germline CDR1 and CDR2 sequences are SGHVS and FNYEAQ. Trimming cost V 5 bases and J 0 bases, with 14 bases left between them. The CDR3 loop reads CASSPNPTGSYEQYF. DNA of the CDR3: TGTGCCAGCAGCCCCAACCCGACAGGCTCCTACGAGCAGTACTTC.

CDR3 protein: CASSFLDRQSNEQFF. The CDR3 DNA is TGTGCCAGCAGTTTTCTGGACAGACAATCTAATGAGCAGTTCTTC. V is TRBV27 and J is TRBJ2-1; possibly TRBD1 for D (6 bases). There are 15 residues in the CDR3. Deletions cut 3 bases from V and 7 bases from J, with 16 bases between. Per the germline V gene, CDR1 is MNHEY and CDR2 is SMNVEV (reference sequence).

V and J are TRBV20-1 and TRBJ2-7, with D uncertain. This CDR3 contains 11 residues. CDR1 is DFQATT and CDR2 is SNEGSKA in the germline V gene (reference sequence). V gave up 3 bases and J gave up 4 bases, with 7 bases separating them. The CDR3 loop is CSASAAYEQYF. The CDR3 bases are TGCAGTGCTAGTGCCGCGTACGAGCAGTACTTC.

The V gene is TRBV5-4, the J gene TRBJ2-1, with D maybe TRBD2 (6 bases). The germline CDR1 and CDR2 sequences are SGHNT and YYREEE (reference sequence). The length of the CDR3 is 17 residues. The V and J ends lost 0 bases and 0 bases respectively, with 13 bases between them. In DNA, the CDR3 is TGTGCCAGCAGCTTGGGACTAGGATCAAGCTCCTACAATGAGCAGTTCTTC. Translated, it gives CASSLGLGSSSYNEQFF.

The chain links TRBV4-1 to TRBJ1-1; D may be TRBD1 (5 bases). From germline, CDR1 is MGHRA and CDR2 YSYEKL. This CDR3 spans 15 amino acids. Deletions cut 1 base from V and 1 base from J, with 10 bases between. CDR3 sequence: CASSQVGPKNTEAFF. The CDR3 nucleotides are TGCGCCAGCAGCCAAGTGGGGCCCAAGAACACTGAAGCTTTCTTT.

This chain connects TRBV5-8 to TRBJ1-1; 10 bases are a match to TRBD1. Trimming removed 4 bases from V and 4 bases from J; junction bases left unmatched: 7. The CDR3 runs 15 residues. Per the germline V gene, CDR1 is SGHTS and CDR2 is YDEGEE. CDR3: CASSPGQGFSTEAFF. DNA for the CDR3: TGTGCCAGCAGCCCGGGACAGGGGTTCAGCACTGAAGCTTTCTTT. Full variable domain (rest looked up from reference TRBV5-8 and TRBJ1-1): EAGVTQSPTHLIKTRGQQATLRCSPISGHTSVYWYQQALGLGLQFLLWYDEGEERNRGNFPPRFSGRQFPNYSSELNVNALELEDSALYLCASSPGQGFSTEAFFGQGTRLTVV.

The rearrangement joins TRBV10-3 to TRBJ2-7; 9 nucleotides line up with TRBD2. CDR3 length: 17 amino acids. Looked up from germline, CDR1 is ENHRY and CDR2 is SYGVKD. J lost 0 bases, V lost 4 bases, and 10 bases had no gene match. CDR3 sequence reads: CAISGIPGTSRSYEQYF. The CDR3 bases are TGTGCCATCAGTGGAATTCCCGGGACTAGCCGCTCCTACGAGCAGTACTTC.

This clone was picked up a small number of times. The chain combines TRBV25-1 with TRBJ1-5; 10 nucleotides match TRBD1. The ends lost 4 bases at V and 2 bases at J; junction bases unmatched: 2. Germline CDR1 reads MGHDK; CDR2 reads SYGVNS. This CDR3 region has 15 residues. Here the CDR3 DNA reads TGTGCCAGCAGTGGCGGGACAGGGGGCAATCAGCCCCAGCATTTT. Residues: CASSGGTGGNQPQHF.

The chain links TRBV7-9 to TRBJ1-1; tentative D call: TRBD1 (5 bases). This CDR3 is 14 amino acids long. Deletions cut 1 base from V and 4 bases from J, with 10 bases between. CDR1 is SEHNR, CDR2 FQNEAQ, per germline (reference sequence). CDR3 sequence: CASSLGGEGTEAFF. The CDR3 DNA follows: TGTGCCAGCAGCTTAGGAGGGGAGGGCACTGAAGCTTTCTTT.

The CDR3 DNA sequence: TGTGCCAGCAGCGCTCAGGGGGCCCACAATGAGCAGTTCTTC. It specifies CASSAQGAHNEQFF. The gene calls are TRBV7-3 and TRBJ2-1; the match to TRBD1 covers 8 bases. V was pared by 5 bases and J by 5 bases, with 5 bases of the junction left unmatched. CDR1 SGHTA and CDR2 FQGTGA come from the germline V gene. The CDR3 has 14 residues.

The chain joins TRBV27 to TRBJ2-5; D unclear. CDR3 size: 15 residues. Germline-derived CDR1 and CDR2 are MNHEY and SMNVEV (reference sequence). V lost 5 bases and J 1 base, leaving 14 bases between the germline ends. CDR3 region: CASSPTWGLQETQYF. In nucleotides, the CDR3 is TGTGCCAGCAGTCCTACATGGGGTCTCCAAGAGACCCAGTACTTC.

This clone has just a few counts. This chain joins TRBV19 and TRBJ2-1; the D gene is possibly TRBD1 (5 bases). The CDR3 sequence is 15 residues long. The germline V gene has CDR1 LNHDA and CDR2 SQIVND (reference sequence). Trimming removed 4 bases at V and 2 bases at J, with 12 bases between. The CDR3 reads CASSTGRQTYNEQFF. CDR3 in DNA: TGTGCCAGTAGTACCGGAAGACAGACCTACAATGAGCAGTTCTTC.